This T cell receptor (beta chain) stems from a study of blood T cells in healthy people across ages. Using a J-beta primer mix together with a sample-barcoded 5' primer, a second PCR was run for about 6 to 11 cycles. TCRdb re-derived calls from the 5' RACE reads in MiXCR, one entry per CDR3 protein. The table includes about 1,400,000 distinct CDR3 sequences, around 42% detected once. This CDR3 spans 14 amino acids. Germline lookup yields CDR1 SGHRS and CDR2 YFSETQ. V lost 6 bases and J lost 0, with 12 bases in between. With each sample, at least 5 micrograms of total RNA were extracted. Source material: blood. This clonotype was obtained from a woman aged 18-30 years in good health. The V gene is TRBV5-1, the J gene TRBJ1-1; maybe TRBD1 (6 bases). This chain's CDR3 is CASKAGALNTEAFF. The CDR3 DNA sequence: TGCGCCAGCAAGGCAGGGGCCCTGAACACTGAAGCTTTCTTT.